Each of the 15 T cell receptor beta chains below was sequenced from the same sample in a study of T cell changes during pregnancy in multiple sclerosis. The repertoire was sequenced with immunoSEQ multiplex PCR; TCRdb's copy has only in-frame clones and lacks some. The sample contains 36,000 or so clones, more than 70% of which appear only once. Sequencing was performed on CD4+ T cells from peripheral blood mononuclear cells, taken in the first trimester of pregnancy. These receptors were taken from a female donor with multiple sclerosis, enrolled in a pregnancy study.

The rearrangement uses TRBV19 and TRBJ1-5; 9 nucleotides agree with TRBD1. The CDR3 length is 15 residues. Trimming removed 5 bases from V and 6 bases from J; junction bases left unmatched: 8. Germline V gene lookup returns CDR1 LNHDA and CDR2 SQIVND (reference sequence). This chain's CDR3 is CASSPADRGPQPQHF. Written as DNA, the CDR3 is TGTGCCAGTAGTCCTGCGGACAGGGGTCCTCAGCCCCAGCATTTT.

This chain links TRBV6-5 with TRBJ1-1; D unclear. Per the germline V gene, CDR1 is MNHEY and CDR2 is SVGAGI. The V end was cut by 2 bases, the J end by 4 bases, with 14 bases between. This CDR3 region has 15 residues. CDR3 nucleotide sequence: TGTGCCAGCAGTTACGTGACGGGTGCAAGCACTGAAGCTTTCTTT. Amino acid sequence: CASSYVTGASTEAFF.

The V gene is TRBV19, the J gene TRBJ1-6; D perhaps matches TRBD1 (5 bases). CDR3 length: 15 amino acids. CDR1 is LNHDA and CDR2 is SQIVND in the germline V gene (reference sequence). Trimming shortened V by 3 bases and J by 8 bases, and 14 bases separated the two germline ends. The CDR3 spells CASSMGGSADSPLHF. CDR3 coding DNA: TGTGCCAGTAGTATGGGGGGATCGGCCGATTCACCCCTCCACTTT.

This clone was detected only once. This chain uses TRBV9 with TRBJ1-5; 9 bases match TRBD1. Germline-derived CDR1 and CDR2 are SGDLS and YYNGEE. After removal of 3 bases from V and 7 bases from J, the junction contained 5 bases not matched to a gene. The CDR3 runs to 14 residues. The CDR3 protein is CASSATGGEQPQHF. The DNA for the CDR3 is TGTGCCAGCAGCGCTACAGGGGGCGAGCAGCCCCAGCATTTT.

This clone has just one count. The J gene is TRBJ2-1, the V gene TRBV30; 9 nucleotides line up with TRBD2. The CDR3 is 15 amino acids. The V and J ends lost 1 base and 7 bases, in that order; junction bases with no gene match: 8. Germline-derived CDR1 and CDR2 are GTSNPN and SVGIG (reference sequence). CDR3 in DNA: TGTGCCTGGAGTGAAGAGAGCGGGGGGAGTAATGAGCAGTTCTTC. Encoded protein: CAWSEESGGSNEQFF.

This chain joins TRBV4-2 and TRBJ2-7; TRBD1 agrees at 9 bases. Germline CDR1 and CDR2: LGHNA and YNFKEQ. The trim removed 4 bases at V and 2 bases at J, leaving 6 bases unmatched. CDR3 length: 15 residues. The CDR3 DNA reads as TGTGCCAGCAGCCGAGACGGGACAGGGACCTACGAGCAGTACTTC. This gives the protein CASSRDGTGTYEQYF.

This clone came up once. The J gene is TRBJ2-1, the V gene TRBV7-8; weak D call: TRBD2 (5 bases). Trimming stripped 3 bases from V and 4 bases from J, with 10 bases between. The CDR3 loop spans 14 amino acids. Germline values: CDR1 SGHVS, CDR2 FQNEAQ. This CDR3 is CASSFDGLYNEQFF. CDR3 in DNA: TGTGCCAGCAGCTTTGATGGACTTTACAATGAGCAGTTCTTC.

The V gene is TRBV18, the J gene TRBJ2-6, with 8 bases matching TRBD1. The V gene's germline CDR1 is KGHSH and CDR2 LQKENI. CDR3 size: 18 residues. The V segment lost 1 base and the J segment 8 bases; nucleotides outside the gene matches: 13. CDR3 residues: CASSPRSGTGGLSNVLTF. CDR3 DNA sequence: TGTGCCAGCTCACCACGGTCAGGAACAGGGGGTTTGTCCAACGTCCTGACTTTC.

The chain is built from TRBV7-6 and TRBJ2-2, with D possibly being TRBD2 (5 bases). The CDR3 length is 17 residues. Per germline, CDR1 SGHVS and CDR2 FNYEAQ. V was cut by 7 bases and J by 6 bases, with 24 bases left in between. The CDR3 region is CASTPLRVGSLAGELFF. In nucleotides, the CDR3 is TGTGCCAGCACCCCCCTTAGGGTAGGGAGTCTTGCCGGGGAGCTGTTTTTT.

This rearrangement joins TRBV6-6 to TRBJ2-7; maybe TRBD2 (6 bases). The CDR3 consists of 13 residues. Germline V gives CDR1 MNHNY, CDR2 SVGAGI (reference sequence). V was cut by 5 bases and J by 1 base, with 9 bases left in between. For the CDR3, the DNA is TGTGCCAGCAGTCCCCGGGAGTCCTACGAGCAGTACTTC. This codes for CASSPRESYEQYF.

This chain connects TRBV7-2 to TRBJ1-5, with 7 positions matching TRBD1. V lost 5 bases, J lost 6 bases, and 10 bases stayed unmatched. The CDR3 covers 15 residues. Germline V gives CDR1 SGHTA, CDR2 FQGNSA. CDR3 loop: CASSQVTGRSQPQHF. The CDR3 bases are TGTGCCAGCAGCCAAGTGACAGGGAGAAGTCAGCCCCAGCATTTT.

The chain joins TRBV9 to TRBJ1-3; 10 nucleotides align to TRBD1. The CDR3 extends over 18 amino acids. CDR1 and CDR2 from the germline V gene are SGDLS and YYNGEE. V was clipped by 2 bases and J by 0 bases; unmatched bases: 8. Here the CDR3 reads CASSVQSGTGVSGNTIYF. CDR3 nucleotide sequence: TGTGCCAGCAGCGTTCAATCCGGGACAGGGGTCTCTGGAAACACCATATATTTT.

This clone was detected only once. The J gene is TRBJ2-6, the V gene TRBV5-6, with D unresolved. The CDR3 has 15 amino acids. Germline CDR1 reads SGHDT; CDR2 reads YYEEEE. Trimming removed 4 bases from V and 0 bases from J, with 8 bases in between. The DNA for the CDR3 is TGTGCCAGCAGCGTCCCGAGCTCTGGGGCCAACGTCCTGACTTTC. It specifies CASSVPSSGANVLTF.

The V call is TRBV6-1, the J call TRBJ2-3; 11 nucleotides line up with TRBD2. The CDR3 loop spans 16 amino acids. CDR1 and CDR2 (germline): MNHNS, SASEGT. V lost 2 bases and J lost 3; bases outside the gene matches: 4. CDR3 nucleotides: TGTGCCAGCAGTGAACTAGCGGGAGGTGGGACAGATACGCAGTATTTT. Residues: CASSELAGGGTDTQYF.

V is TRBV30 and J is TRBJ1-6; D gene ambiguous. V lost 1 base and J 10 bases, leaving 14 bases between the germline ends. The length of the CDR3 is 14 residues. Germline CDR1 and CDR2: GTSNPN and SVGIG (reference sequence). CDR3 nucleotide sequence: TGTGCCTGGAGTGCTAACCGACTCGGGTCACCCCTCCACTTT. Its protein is CAWSANRLGSPLHF.